In its sample, the clone carrying this T cell receptor beta chain was seen a few times. Its antigen is unknown. Trimming left V 1 base short and J 2 bases short, with 6 bases between. CDR1 and CDR2 from the germline V gene are LGHNA and YNFKEQ. CDR3 length equals 14 residues. PCR used 60 Vbeta primers and 13 Jbeta primers. Generated by immunoSEQ multiplex PCR, the TCRdb table keeps only in-frame clones and is missing some. This sample has about 150,000 clones, with approximately 69% found just once. The data belong to a study of cytomegalovirus exposure and HLA in healthy donors. Looking at the study overall: The Caucasian-associated ancestry cluster contained 81% of the approximately 400 genotyped donors. Study observations and caveats: Presence/absence analyses supposed approximately even sequencing depth among donors. Sequences of the TCR beta chain were said to predict the HLA-A and HLA-B alleles of most subjects accurately.

This rearrangement joins TRBV4-2 to TRBJ2-1; D is unresolved. The sequencing sample was made of PBMCs. The receptor was derived from a man younger than 45 in good health and CMV-seronegative. CDR3 in DNA: TGTGCCAGCAGCCAAGTTGGGCCCTACAATGAGCAGTTCTTC. This encodes CASSQVGPYNEQFF.